The clone carrying this T cell receptor (beta chain) was counted ten times or more. This specimen belongs to a study of Graves' ophthalmopathy and Graves' hyperthyroidism. Trimming took 10 bases from V and 8 from J, leaving 21 bases between them. Per the germline V gene, CDR1 is MNHEY and CDR2 is SVGEGT. The CDR3 loop spans 14 amino acids. Among the exclusions were patients with other autoimmune diseases, uncontrolled infections, pregnancy or lactation. As the template, RNA transcripts were used to amplify TCR beta CDR3 regions. HTBI primers served in a first-round RT-PCR, which a second-round multiplex PCR followed. TCRdb redid the calling of the multiplex PCR reads with MiXCR, one entry per CDR3 protein. The table has hundreds of thousands of distinct CDR3 sequences, roughly 20% seen once.

The rearrangement joins TRBV6-2 or TRBV6-3 to TRBJ1-5; tentative D call: TRBD1 (5 bases). Input material: peripheral blood. The receptor was derived from a woman aged 18-30 years with stable Graves' hyperthyroidism. Some clones in this sample may be carry-over from other donors' samples. The CDR3 coding sequence is TGTGCCACCCATACAGGCTTTGGGTCCAAGCCCCAGCATTTT. Its translation: CATHTGFGSKPQHF.